Listed below are T cell receptor beta chains from one sample, sequenced in a study of metastatic and nonmetastatic thyroid tumors. TCRdb re-processed the PCR reads through MiXCR. This sample has 35,000 to 50,000 clones; approximately 13% occur once, and the top ten carry roughly 9.5%. Material for sequencing was blood. The receptors here all came from a female donor with papillary thyroid cancer or a benign thyroid nodule (not recorded which). Some clones in this sample may be carry-over from other donors' samples. The CDR3 runs from the conserved cysteine through the conserved F or W.

CDR3 length	V gene	CDR3 protein
13	TRBV12-3/TRBV12-4	CASSLQPRETQYF
12	TRBV12-3/TRBV12-4	CARKPGGETQYF
11	TRBV24-1	CATSGGDGYTF
11	TRBV13	CASSFNGELFF
15	TRBV28	CASTPTSGSHNEQFF
14	TRBV3-1	CASSQDREIGFAFF
17	TRBV6-4	CASSGPGLAGGPYEQFF
12	TRBV7-8	CASSLGGRQQFF
13	TRBV28	CASSLAGRNEQYF
14	TRBV4-3	CASSQEGSVYGYTF
15	TRBV9	CASSVGDRGTYEQYF
17	TRBV20-1	CSALPRTSGSRSYEQYF
14	TRBV11-2	CASSLTAGQETQYF
15	TRBV5-6	CASSSLYRGAYEQYF
12	TRBV20-1	CSARRNNYEQYF
14	TRBV24-1	CATALAGGGDEQFF
8	TRBV20-1	CSATVTSF
14	TRBV9	CASNVGPGFYEQYF
16	TRBV28	CASSFAGANLMDTQYF
15	TRBV11-1	CASSLPPGGAYEQYF
15	TRBV2	CASRIGQLNTDTQYF
14	TRBV6-1	CASRPDGSSYEQYF
13	TRBV10-3	CAIREESYNEQFF
11	TRBV28	CASSKYYEQYF
12	TRBV30	CALAQGTMSYSF
15	TRBV18	CASSPNSGRERTQYF
14	TRBV6-1	CAISDERGSNEQFF
14	TRBV28	CASSTPGLNTEAFF
17	TRBV5-6	CASSQTPPGATNEKLFF
17	TRBV5-6	CASSSGPGTGRPNEQFF
14	TRBV11-3	CVSSRGHLGDEQFF
16	TRBV4-1	CASSQVSYSSNTEAFF
15	TRBV14	CASSRWDVDSYEQYF
14	TRBV20-1	CSARRASLTHEQFF
13	TRBV10-3	CAISEGAVNGYTF
15	TRBV4-2	CASSQDNSGANVLTF
14	TRBV20-1	CSARGGRVTYEQYF
13	TRBV12-3/TRBV12-4	CASSFPGTSDQYF
14	TRBV6-2/TRBV6-3	CASSYGTSSYEQYF
15	TRBV28	CASSFDWTVNSPLHF
13	TRBV6-1	CASSDQGVEGYTF